These 28 T cell receptor beta chains originate from one sample sequenced in a study of breast tumors, draining lymph nodes, adjacent tissues. Axillary draining lymph nodes of breast cancer patients supplied the node samples. TCRdb reanalysed the multiplex PCR reads using MiXCR and keeps one entry per CDR3 protein. Of around 170,000 distinct CDR3 sequences listed, around a third were seen once; the top ten hold approximately 4.2%. The sample taken for sequencing was axillary lymph node tissue. These receptors all come from a female donor with breast cancer. Some clones in this sample may be carry-over from other donors' samples.

The chain carries TRBV20-1 and TRBJ2-3; TRBD2 matches 12 bases. The trim removed 5 bases at V and 4 bases at J, leaving 7 bases unmatched. Germline V gene data show CDR1 as DFQATT and CDR2 as SNEGSKA (reference sequence). This CDR3 is built from 15 residues. CDR3 nucleotide sequence: TGCAGTGCTTTTCTAGCGGGGGGGCCCTCAGATACGCAGTATTTT. This translates into CSAFLAGGPSDTQYF.

This clonotype appeared many times. The rearrangement uses TRBV6-6 and TRBJ2-1; maybe TRBD2 (5 bases). The V gene's germline CDR1 is MNHNY and CDR2 SVGAGI (reference sequence). Trimming removed 2 bases from V and 9 bases from J, with 5 bases in between. The CDR3 covers 11 residues. The CDR3 loop reads CASSYGSEQFF. DNA for the CDR3: TGTGCCAGCAGTTACGGGAGTGAGCAGTTCTTC.

Only one count was recorded for this clonotype. The rearrangement joins TRBV28 to TRBJ1-2; 8 bases line up with TRBD1. This CDR3 has 14 residues. V was clipped by 6 bases and J by 8 bases; unmatched bases: 11. Per the germline V gene, CDR1 is MDHEN and CDR2 is SYDVKM. The DNA for the CDR3 is TGTGCCAGCAGAAGAACAGGGGGGCAGAGGGGCTACACCTTC. This codes for CASRRTGGQRGYTF.

The CDR3 sequence is CASSVGRQETQYF. The CDR3 coding sequence is TGTGCCAGCAGCGTGGGACGACAAGAGACCCAGTACTTC. The chain is built from TRBV7-9 and TRBJ2-5; D may be TRBD1 or TRBD2 (5 bases each). Germline lookup yields CDR1 SEHNR and CDR2 FQNEAQ (reference sequence). This CDR3 comprises 13 residues. V lost 5 bases to trimming and J lost 2 bases, with 9 bases between them.

As concerns this clonotype: A much larger clone differs from this one at a single base, so this may be a read error. CDR3: CASGLGLAGVDEQFF. As DNA, the CDR3 is TGTGCCAGCGGCTTGGGACTAGCGGGGGTCGATGAGCAGTTCTTC. This chain joins TRBV5-6 and TRBJ2-1; TRBD2 matches at 14 bases. The CDR3 loop spans 15 amino acids. Germline CDR1 is SGHDT and CDR2 is YYEEEE.

This clonotype has ten or more counts. The chain links TRBV7-9 to TRBJ2-6; no clear D. V lost 0 bases to trimming and J lost 0 bases, with 6 bases between them. The CDR3 spans 16 residues. Germline V CDR1 and CDR2: SEHNR, FQNEAQ (reference sequence). CDR3 in amino acids: CASSLAYSSGANVLTF. The CDR3 coding sequence is TGTGCCAGCAGCTTAGCGTACAGCTCTGGGGCCAACGTCCTGACTTTC. The entire variable domain, with the rest obtained from reference TRBV7-9 and TRBJ2-6, is as follows: DTGVSQNPRHKITKRGQNVTFRCDPISEHNRLYWYRQTLGQGPEFLTYFQNEAQLEKSRLLSDRFSAERPKGSFSTLEIQRTEQGDSAMYLCASSLAYSSGANVLTFGAGSRLTVL.

This clonotype was seen more than once but under ten times. Just one base apart from a much larger clone, this may be a read error. The chain combines TRBV12-3 or TRBV12-4 with TRBJ2-6; a possible D gene is TRBD1 (6 bases). This CDR3 contains 15 residues. The chain's CDR3 is CASRNDRSVANVLTF. The CDR3 DNA reads as TGTGCCAGCAGAAACGACAGGTCTGTGGCCAACGTCCTGACTTTC.

This clonotype showed up many times. The chain uses TRBV7-9 and TRBJ2-3; TRBD1 might be the D (5 bases). V was shortened by 1 base and J by 2 bases, with 10 bases between the two germline ends. Germline V gene lookup returns CDR1 SEHNR and CDR2 FQNEAQ (reference sequence). The CDR3 has 15 residues. The CDR3 DNA sequence: TGTGCCAGCAGCTTAGGGGGCAGATACACAGATACGCAGTATTTT. The encoded protein is CASSLGGRYTDTQYF. The entire variable domain, with the rest obtained from reference TRBV7-9 and TRBJ2-3, is as follows: DTGVSQNPRHKITKRGQNVTFRCDPISEHNRLYWYRQTLGQGPEFLTYFQNEAQLEKSRLLSDRFSAERPKGSFSTLEIQRTEQGDSAMYLCASSLGGRYTDTQYFGPGTRLTVL.

This clonotype has ten or more counts. The V gene is TRBV20-1, the J gene TRBJ2-7; D unresolved. This CDR3 region has 17 residues. V lost 0 bases and J 4 bases, leaving 22 bases between the germline ends. CDR1 DFQATT and CDR2 SNEGSKA come from the germline V gene (reference sequence). This CDR3 reads CSARDWKGSLNLYEQYF. The CDR3 region has the DNA TGCAGTGCTAGAGATTGGAAGGGATCGTTGAACCTTTACGAGCAGTACTTC.

This clonotype showed up just a few times. The chain uses TRBV6-6 and TRBJ2-2, with a tentative D call TRBD1 (6 bases). V dropped 5 bases and J dropped 5 bases, with 12 bases sitting between them. The CDR3 extends over 14 amino acids. CDR1 and CDR2 (germline): MNHNY, SVGAGI (reference sequence). The CDR3 region has the DNA TGTGCCAGCAGTCACGCTCAGGGGACCGGGGAGCTGTTTTTT. The encoded protein is CASSHAQGTGELFF.

The chain employs TRBV30 and TRBJ2-1; 10 nucleotides line up with TRBD2. The CDR3 runs to 16 residues. CDR1 GTSNPN and CDR2 SVGIG come from the germline V gene (reference sequence). Losses at the gene ends were 0 bases for V and 9 bases for J; bases not matched to a gene: 11. CDR3 nucleotide sequence: TGTGCCTGGAGTGTACAACGAGCGGGAGGGCCATTTGAGCAGTTCTTC. Its translation: CAWSVQRAGGPFEQFF.

This clonotype occurred many times. This chain connects TRBV19 to TRBJ1-5, with TRBD1 matching 7 bases. This CDR3 comprises 14 residues. Germline CDR1 and CDR2: LNHDA and SQIVND (reference sequence). After removal of 4 bases from V and 4 bases from J, the junction contained 4 bases not matched to a gene. This CDR3 reads CASSRQGANQPQHF. The CDR3 DNA is TGTGCCAGTAGTAGACAGGGCGCTAATCAGCCCCAGCATTTT.

This clonotype was recorded at least ten times. This chain uses TRBV6-6 with TRBJ1-3, with D perhaps matching TRBD1 (6 bases). Germline V lookup: CDR1 MNHNY, CDR2 SVGAGI (reference sequence). The CDR3 loop spans 15 amino acids. CDR3 sequence: CATIQGFLSGNTIYF. The DNA of the CDR3 is TGTGCGACGATTCAGGGGTTTCTCTCTGGAAACACCATATATTTT.

This clonotype has ten or more counts. The chain recombines TRBV11-2 with TRBJ1-4; the D is unclear. The CDR3 consists of 15 residues. V was shortened by 6 bases and J by 4 bases, with 15 bases between the two germline ends. CDR1 is SGHAT and CDR2 is FQNNGV in the germline V gene. CDR3 protein: CASRDTRALNEKLFF. In nucleotides, the CDR3 is TGTGCCAGCAGAGATACCCGGGCCCTTAATGAAAAACTGTTTTTT.

Turning to this clonotype: A single base separates this from a much larger clone, so it may be a read error. The V and J genes are TRBV4-2 and TRBJ2-1, with D possibly being TRBD2 (5 bases). The CDR3 covers 15 residues. The germline V gene encodes CDR1 LGHNA and CDR2 YNFKEQ. This chain's CDR3 is CAGSQVLEGVNEQFF. The CDR3 region has the DNA TGTGCCGGCAGCCAAGTTCTTGAGGGAGTCAATGAGCAGTTCTTC.

This clonotype appeared many times. The chain is built from TRBV13 and TRBJ2-7; the D call may be TRBD1 or TRBD2 (6 bases each). CDR1 and CDR2 from the germline V gene are PRHDT and FYEKMQ (reference sequence). There are 15 residues in the CDR3. V lost 4 bases, J lost 0 bases, and 13 bases lay in between. The DNA for the CDR3 is TGTGCCAGCAGCTCGGCGGAGGGACACTCCTACGAGCAGTACTTC. Translation gives CASSSAEGHSYEQYF.

This clonotype was recorded many times. The V gene is TRBV9, the J gene TRBJ2-3, with 13 bases fitting TRBD2. CDR3 size: 14 residues. The junction had 6 bases not matched to a gene; V was cut back by 0 bases and J by 14 bases. From germline, CDR1 is SGDLS and CDR2 YYNGEE. The CDR3: CASSVDPGLAGSYF. CDR3 sequence (DNA): TGTGCCAGCAGCGTAGATCCGGGACTAGCGGGGTCGTATTTT.

There are many counts of this clonotype. V is TRBV20-1 and J is TRBJ2-1; D may be TRBD1 or TRBD2 (5 bases each). The CDR3 is made up of 15 amino acids. Trimming stripped 0 bases from V and 7 bases from J, with 16 bases between. Germline V CDR1 and CDR2: DFQATT, SNEGSKA (reference sequence). CDR3 in DNA: TGCAGTGCTAGAGATCCCGGGACCGCAATGAATGAGCAGTTCTTC. It translates to CSARDPGTAMNEQFF.

In its sample, this clonotype was seen many times. This sequence joins TRBV5-6 and TRBJ1-5, with D unresolved. Germline V gives CDR1 SGHDT, CDR2 YYEEEE. Trimming left V 4 bases short and J 6 bases short, with 11 bases between. This CDR3 contains 13 residues. DNA of the CDR3: TGTGCCAGCAGCGCCGAAGGGTCTCAGCCCCAGCATTTT. It yields the protein CASSAEGSQPQHF.

This clonotype has at least ten counts. The J gene is TRBJ2-1, the V gene TRBV9; 10 nucleotides line up with TRBD2. CDR1 and CDR2 from the germline V gene are SGDLS and YYNGEE. There are 15 residues in the CDR3. The V and J ends lost 3 bases and 8 bases, in that order; junction bases with no gene match: 8. The CDR3 region is CASSAPTGLAYEQFF. CDR3 coding DNA: TGTGCCAGCAGCGCACCTACGGGACTAGCGTATGAGCAGTTCTTC.

The rearrangement uses TRBV6-2 or TRBV6-3 and TRBJ2-7, with TRBD1 matching 10 bases. V dropped 6 bases and J dropped 4; count of bases not matched to a gene: 9. Per germline, CDR1 MNHEY and CDR2 SVGEGT. CDR3 size: 15 residues. The CDR3 spells CASSPSGTGVYEQYF. The CDR3 DNA reads TGTGCCAGCAGCCCCTCCGGGACAGGGGTTTACGAGCAGTACTTC.

This clonotype showed up many times. The chain links TRBV6-4 to TRBJ2-7, with D possibly being TRBD1 or TRBD2 (5 bases each). With 4 bases removed from V and 6 bases from J, the gap between germline ends came to 13 bases. Germline loops: CDR1 MRHNA, CDR2 SNTAGT. This CDR3 spans 13 amino acids. The CDR3 nucleotides read TGTGCCAGCAGTGCATCCCGGGGCGGCGAGCAGTACTTC. Encoded protein: CASSASRGGEQYF.

This clonotype came up many times. J is TRBJ2-3 and V is TRBV9; D gene unclear. The CDR3 is 13 amino acids. Germline loops: CDR1 SGDLS, CDR2 YYNGEE. V shed 0 bases and J shed 9 bases, with 11 bases lying between them. CDR3 coding DNA: TGTGCCAGCAGCGTAGAGAACCACCGCACGCAGTATTTT. It codes for CASSVENHRTQYF.

In this sample, this clonotype turned up many times. V usage is TRBV7-2 and J usage is TRBJ2-3; perhaps TRBD2 as D (5 bases). Germline lookup yields CDR1 SGHTA and CDR2 FQGNSA. The CDR3 length is 15 residues. Trimming left V 4 bases short and J 2 bases short, with 13 bases between. The CDR3 here is CASSYMAADTDTQYF. CDR3 DNA sequence: TGTGCCAGCAGCTATATGGCAGCGGACACAGATACGCAGTATTTT.

This clonotype was counted many times. The genes are TRBV7-2 and TRBJ2-1; D unclear. The germline CDR1 and CDR2 sequences are SGHTA and FQGNSA. Trimming stripped 11 bases from V and 3 bases from J, with 8 bases between. This CDR3 region has 11 residues. CDR3 in DNA: TGTGCCTCAGCCAGCTACAATGAGCAGTTCTTC. Residues: CASASYNEQFF.

This clonotype was seen at least ten times. The chain recombines TRBV11-2 with TRBJ1-4; D possibly corresponds to TRBD1 (5 bases). CDR1 and CDR2 (germline): SGHAT, FQNNGV. Trimming pared 6 bases from V and 0 bases from J, leaving 11 bases between. CDR3 length: 15 amino acids. The CDR3 loop reads CASSPGHTTNEKLFF. CDR3 DNA: TGTGCCAGCAGTCCTGGACATACAACTAATGAAAAACTGTTTTTT.

This clonotype was found many times. The rearrangement links TRBV7-9 to TRBJ1-5; 9 bases align to TRBD1. The length of the CDR3 is 12 residues. J was trimmed by 4 bases and V by 11 bases; bases with no gene match: 3. Germline lookup yields CDR1 SEHNR and CDR2 FQNEAQ (reference sequence). The CDR3 sequence: CASGQGNQPQHF. The CDR3 DNA sequence: TGTGCCTCGGGACAGGGAAATCAGCCCCAGCATTTT.

The chain couples TRBV11-2 to TRBJ1-4; maybe TRBD1 (5 bases). The CDR3 runs 16 residues. V dropped 5 bases and J dropped 5 bases, with 18 bases sitting between them. Germline V lookup: CDR1 SGHAT, CDR2 FQNNGV. The CDR3 DNA is TGTGCCAGCAGCCTTGGAGCGGGGCCGGGGAATGAAAAACTGTTTTTT. As protein: CASSLGAGPGNEKLFF. Looking up the rest from reference TRBV11-2 and TRBJ1-4 gives the full variable domain: EAGVAQSPRYKIIEKRQSVAFWCNPISGHATLYWYQQILGQGPKLLIQFQNNGVVDDSQLPKDRFSAERLKGVDSTLKIQPAKLEDSAVYLCASSLGAGPGNEKLFFGSGTQLSVL.